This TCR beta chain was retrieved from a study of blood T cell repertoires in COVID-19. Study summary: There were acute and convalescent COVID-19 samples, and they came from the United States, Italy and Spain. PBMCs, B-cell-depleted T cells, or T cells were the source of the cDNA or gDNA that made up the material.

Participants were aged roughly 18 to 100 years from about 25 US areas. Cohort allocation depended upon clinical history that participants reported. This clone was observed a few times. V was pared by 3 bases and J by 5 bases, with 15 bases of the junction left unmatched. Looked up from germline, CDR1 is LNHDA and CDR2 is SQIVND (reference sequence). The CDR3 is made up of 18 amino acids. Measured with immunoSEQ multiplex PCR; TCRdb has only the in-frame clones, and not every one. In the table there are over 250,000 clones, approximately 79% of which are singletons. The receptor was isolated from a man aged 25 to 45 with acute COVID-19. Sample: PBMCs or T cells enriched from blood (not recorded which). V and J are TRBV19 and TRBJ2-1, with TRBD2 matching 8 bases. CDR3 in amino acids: CASSMEVPSGSLNNEQFF. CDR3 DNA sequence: TGTGCCAGTAGTATGGAGGTGCCGAGCGGGAGTTTAAACAATGAGCAGTTCTTC.